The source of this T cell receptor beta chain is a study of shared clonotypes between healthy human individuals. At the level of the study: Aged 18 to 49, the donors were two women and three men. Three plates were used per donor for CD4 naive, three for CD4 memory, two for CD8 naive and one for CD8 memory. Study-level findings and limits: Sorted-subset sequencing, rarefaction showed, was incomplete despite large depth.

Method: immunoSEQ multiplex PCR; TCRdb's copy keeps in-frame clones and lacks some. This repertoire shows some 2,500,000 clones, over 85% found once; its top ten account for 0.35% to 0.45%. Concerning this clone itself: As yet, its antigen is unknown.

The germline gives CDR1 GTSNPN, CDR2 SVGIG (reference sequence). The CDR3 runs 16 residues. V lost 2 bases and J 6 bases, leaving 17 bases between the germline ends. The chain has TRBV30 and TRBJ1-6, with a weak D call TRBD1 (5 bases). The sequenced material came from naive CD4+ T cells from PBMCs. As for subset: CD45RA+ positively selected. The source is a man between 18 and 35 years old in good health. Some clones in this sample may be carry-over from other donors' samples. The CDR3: CAWSLLHPGGNSPLHF. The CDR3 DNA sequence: TGTGCCTGGAGTCTTTTACATCCTGGGGGTAATTCACCCCTCCACTTT. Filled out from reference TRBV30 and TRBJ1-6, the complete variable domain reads SQTIHQWPATLVQPVGSPLSLECTVEGTSNPNLYWYRQAAGRGLQLLFYSVGIGQISSEVPQNLSASRPQDRQFILSSKKLLLSDSGFYLCAWSLLHPGGNSPLHFGNGTRLTVT.